This entry lists 5 T cell receptor beta chains sequenced from one sample in a study of T-cell memory formation after mild COVID-19. TCRdb ran MiXCR on the 5' RACE reads and lists one entry per CDR3 protein. The sample has 260,000 or so distinct CDR3 sequences, 16% seen once. Specimen: PBMCs or a T cell subset sorted from them (not recorded which). The receptors come from a man aged 18 to 30 who had mild COVID-19 (a few samples of this study predate the infection). Cell type and time point are not known.

V gene TRBV28 combines with J gene TRBJ2-7, with no clear D. CDR1 and CDR2 (germline): MDHEN, SYDVKM. Trimming pared 3 bases from V and 4 bases from J, leaving 13 bases between. The CDR3 is 14 residues long. CDR3 nucleotide sequence: TGTGCCAGCAGTTTCGCCGTACAGTCTTACGAGCAGTACGTC. Translated: CASSFAVQSYEQYV.

In its sample, this clonotype was seen a few times. J is TRBJ1-5 and V is TRBV12-3 or TRBV12-4; the D gene is possibly TRBD1 (5 bases). Trimming took 11 bases from V and 7 from J, leaving 15 bases between them. The CDR3 is made up of 12 amino acids. CDR3: CAGHGGRQPQHF. For the CDR3, the DNA is TGTGCCGGCCACGGGGGTCGGCAGCCCCAGCATTTT.

Written as DNA, the CDR3 is TGCAGCGTTAAAACAGGGGTTGATCAGCCCCAGCATTTT. Translated, it gives CSVKTGVDQPQHF. The chain combines TRBV29-1 with TRBJ1-5, with TRBD1 matching over 7 bases. Trimming removed 5 bases from V and 5 bases from J; junction bases left unmatched: 6. CDR1 and CDR2 (germline): SQVTM, ANQGSEA. The CDR3 has 13 residues.

V is TRBV6-5 and J is TRBJ2-3; 11 nucleotides match TRBD2. Germline V gene sequence: CDR1 MNHEY, CDR2 SVGAGI. V dropped 7 bases and J dropped 6; count of bases not matched to a gene: 15. The CDR3 is 17 amino acids. The CDR3 bases are TGTGCCAGCACACCCGCACCGGGGTTAGCGGGGGGGGATACGCAGTATTTT. It translates to CASTPAPGLAGGDTQYF.

The J gene is TRBJ2-5, the V gene TRBV6-2 or TRBV6-3, with D possibly TRBD2 on 6 matching bases. Per the germline V gene, CDR1 is MNHEY and CDR2 is SVGEGT. The CDR3 contains 16 residues. V lost 8 bases and J 0 bases, leaving 19 bases between the germline ends. The CDR3 loop reads CASQPFWAGYQETQYF. CDR3 in DNA: TGTGCCAGCCAACCCTTCTGGGCGGGGTACCAAGAGACCCAGTACTTC.